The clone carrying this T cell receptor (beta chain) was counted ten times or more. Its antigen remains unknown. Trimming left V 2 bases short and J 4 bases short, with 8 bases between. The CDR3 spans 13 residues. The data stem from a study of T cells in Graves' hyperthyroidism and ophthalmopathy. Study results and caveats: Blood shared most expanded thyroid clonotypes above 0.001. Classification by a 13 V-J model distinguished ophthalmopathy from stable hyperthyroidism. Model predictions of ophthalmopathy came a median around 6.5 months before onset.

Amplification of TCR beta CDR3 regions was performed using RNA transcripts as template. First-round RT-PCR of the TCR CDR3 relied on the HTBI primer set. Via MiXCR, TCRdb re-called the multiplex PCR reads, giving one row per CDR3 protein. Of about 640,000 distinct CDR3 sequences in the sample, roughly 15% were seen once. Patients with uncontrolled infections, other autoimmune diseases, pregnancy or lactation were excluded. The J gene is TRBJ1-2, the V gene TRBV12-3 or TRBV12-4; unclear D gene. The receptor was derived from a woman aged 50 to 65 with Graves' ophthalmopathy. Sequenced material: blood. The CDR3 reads CASSLSTFYGYTF. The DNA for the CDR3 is TGTGCCAGCAGTTTAAGCACCTTCTATGGCTACACCTTC.